The 3 T cell receptor beta chains listed next were all sequenced from one sample in a study of blood T cells in healthy people across ages. Combining a sample-barcoded 5' primer with a J-beta primer mix, a second PCR ran for roughly 6 to 11 cycles. Via MiXCR, TCRdb re-called the 5' RACE reads, giving one row per CDR3 protein. Among around 1,700,000 distinct CDR3 sequences listed, roughly 27% were seen once. The sample was blood. Receptors were obtained from a woman in her 30s in good health.

This clonotype was counted ten times or more. J is TRBJ2-7 and V is TRBV11-2; maybe TRBD2 (7 bases). CDR1 is SGHAT and CDR2 is FQNNGV in the germline V gene. This CDR3 comprises 16 residues. The V end was cut by 0 bases, the J end by 2 bases, with 14 bases between. CDR3 DNA sequence: TGTGCCAGCAGCTTAGATTCGGGGGGCGCCGCCTACGAGCAGTACTTC. Translated: CASSLDSGGAAYEQYF.

The chain is built from TRBV4-3 and TRBJ2-5; 10 bases align to TRBD2. Near its end, the DNA agrees better with TRBJ2-7, so the J call may be wrong. The CDR3 is made up of 17 amino acids. Germline V gene lookup returns CDR1 LGHNA and CDR2 YSLEER. The DNA for the CDR3 is TGCGCCAGCAGCCCCTCCCTGGCTAGCGGGAGTATAAACGAGCAGTACTTC. Translated: CASSPSLASGSINEQYF.

This clonotype was observed a handful of times. The CDR3 here is CAISGAGGRKETQYF. CDR3 DNA sequence: TGTGCCATCAGTGGGGCGGGGGGGAGAAAAGAGACCCAGTACTTC. The chain carries TRBV10-3 and TRBJ2-5, with TRBD2 matching 9 bases. The germline gives CDR1 ENHRY, CDR2 SYGVKD. The ends lost 4 bases at V and 3 bases at J; junction bases unmatched: 6. The CDR3 runs 15 residues.